This T cell receptor (beta chain) was profiled in a study of vaccination and CD4 T cells after COVID-19. Turning to this clonotype: The target antigen is unknown.

Trimming removed 7 bases at V and 0 bases at J, with 7 bases between. This CDR3 has 13 residues. The germline V gene has CDR1 SNHLY and CDR2 FYNNEI. Treatment described: approximately nine-day PBMC culture with coronavirus spike peptide pools or control peptides (ViraFEST assay). Cultured CD4+ T cell DNA was sequenced using the Oncomine TCR Beta short-read assay. Each CDR3 protein gets one entry after TCRdb re-called the PCR reads with MiXCR. The repertoire holds roughly 10,000 distinct CDR3 sequences, with approximately 25% as singletons. The sequenced sample was CD4+ T cells from blood, cultured in vitro, obtained before SARS-CoV-2 vaccination. This sequence was found in a human donor who received a COVID-19 vaccine. The gene calls are TRBV2 and TRBJ1-5; D might be TRBD1 (6 bases). The CDR3 is CASKGDSNQPQHF. The DNA of the CDR3 is TGTGCCAGCAAGGGGGATAGCAATCAGCCCCAGCATTTT.